This is a list of T cell receptor beta chains from one sample in a study of T cell repertoires in breast cancer. Using its own MiXCR run on the emulsion pairing reads, TCRdb lists one record per CDR3 protein. This table holds roughly 38,000 distinct CDR3 sequences, about 48% found once. Sequenced sample: CD8+ T cells. The receptors originated from a pool of human donors with breast cancer or a healthy control (not recorded which). Both conserved end residues are part of each CDR3. A D gene is named only where the DNA matches it firmly. Some rows have no size entry. The others give once, few or many, or a class for an expanded clone.

abundance | j_gene | v_gene | d_gene | CDR3nt | CDR3aa
many | TRBJ2-5 | TRBV15 | NA | TGTGCCACCAGCCCCTATAACACCCAAGAGACCCAGTACTTC | CATSPYNTQETQYF
few | TRBJ2-7 | TRBV4-1 | TRBD2 | TGCGCCAGCAGCCGGACTAGCGGGACATCCTACGAGCAGTACTTC | CASSRTSGTSYEQYF
few | TRBJ2-5 | TRBV7-9 | TRBD2 | TGTGCCAGCTTACCGGGACTAGCGCGAGAGACCCAGTACTTC | CASLPGLARETQYF
NA | TRBJ2-7 | TRBV2 | NA | TGTGCCAGCAGAGGATATATCTACGAGCAGTACTTC | CASRGYIYEQYF
few | TRBJ2-7 | TRBV29-1 | NA | TGCAGCGTTGGGGACCTCGGAGCCTACGAGCAGTACTTC | CSVGDLGAYEQYF
NA | TRBJ2-1 | TRBV20-1 | TRBD2 | TGCAGTGCTGCCGGCGGGGGGAGCTCCTACAATGAGCAGTTCTTC | CSAAGGGSSYNEQFF
few | TRBJ2-7 | TRBV12-3/TRBV12-4 | TRBD2 | TGTGCCAGCAGTCCCTCGGGACTAGCGAACAACGAGCAGTACTTC | CASSPSGLANNEQYF
NA | TRBJ2-1 | TRBV3-1 | NA | TGTGCCAGCAGCCAAGATTTTCGCGTAGGGGCCAGAGAGCAGTTCTTC | CASSQDFRVGAREQFF
many | TRBJ1-2 | TRBV24-1 | NA | TGTGCCACCAGTCAGGCGCATTCGGTCGATGGCTACACCTTC | CATSQAHSVDGYTF
many | TRBJ2-1 | TRBV6-1 | NA | TGTGCCAGCAGCCCCCACTCGAAGAGCTCCTACAATGAGCAGTTCTTC | CASSPHSKSSYNEQFF
few | TRBJ2-5 | TRBV4-1 | NA | TGCGCCAGCAGCCAAGCTGGATTACCCCAAGAGACCCAGTACTTC | CASSQAGLPQETQYF
once | TRBJ1-1 | TRBV7-9 | NA | TGTGCCAGCAGCACAACAGGGTTCGCTGAAGCTTTCTTT | CASSTTGFAEAFF
few | TRBJ1-5 | TRBV4-1 | NA | TGCGCCAGCAGCCAAGACGATAGGCCTGGTGAATCCCCCCAGCATTTT | CASSQDDRPGESPQHF
NA | TRBJ1-1 | TRBV5-1 | NA | TGCGCCAGCAGACTTGGAGGATCTATGGACACTGAAGCTTTCTTT | CASRLGGSMDTEAFF
few | TRBJ2-3 | TRBV27 | NA | TGTGCCAGCAGTTTGCGGAGTAGGGGAGATACGCAGTATTTT | CASSLRSRGDTQYF
NA | TRBJ1-2 | TRBV7-2 | NA | TGTGCCAGCAGCTTCATGGTATTCGATGGCTACACCTTC | CASSFMVFDGYTF
few | TRBJ1-5 | TRBV25-1 | NA | TGTGCCAGCAGTGAACCTAGGGGGACCCAAGATCAGCCCCAGCATTTT | CASSEPRGTQDQPQHF
NA | TRBJ2-3 | TRBV12-3/TRBV12-4 | NA | TGTGCCAGCAGTGCCCTCAGCACAGATACGCAGTATTTT | CASSALSTDTQYF
few | TRBJ2-1 | TRBV6-2/TRBV6-3 | NA | TGTGCCAGCAGTTACCTATCGCGGGAGCAGTTCTTC | CASSYLSREQFF
few | TRBJ1-1 | TRBV20-1 | TRBD1 | TGCAGTGCTAGAGGGACAGGGACTGAAGCTTTCTTT | CSARGTGTEAFF
NA | TRBJ1-2 | TRBV6-1 | NA | TGTGCCAGCAGAGAAGGTGGCTACACCTTC | CASREGGYTF
once | TRBJ1-1 | TRBV9 | NA | TGTGCCAGCAGCGTAGCCCTGAACACTGAAGCTTTCTTT | CASSVALNTEAFF
NA | TRBJ2-1 | TRBV7-9 | NA | TGTGCCAGCAGCTTCGGGGGAATCAATGAGCAGTTCTTC | CASSFGGINEQFF
many | TRBJ2-3 | TRBV20-1 | NA | TGCAGTGCTCCGACTAGCACAGATACGCAGTATTTT | CSAPTSTDTQYF
NA | TRBJ1-1 | TRBV19 | NA | TGTGCCAGTAGTATAGATACCCGATACACTGAAGCTTTCTTT | CASSIDTRYTEAFF
few | TRBJ2-7 | TRBV7-2 | NA | TGTGCCAGCAGCCCCCGCCGAAGCTCCTACGAGCAGTACTTC | CASSPRRSSYEQYF
few | TRBJ2-3 | TRBV7-9 | NA | TGTGCCAGCAGCAGGGACAGCACAGATACGCAGTATTTT | CASSRDSTDTQYF
few | TRBJ1-2 | TRBV20-1 | NA | TGCAGTGCTAGAATCAGGGGCCCCTATGGCTACACCTTC | CSARIRGPYGYTF
NA | TRBJ1-5 | TRBV12-3/TRBV12-4 | TRBD1 | TGTGCCAGCAGTCCGGGACAGGGATATCAGCCCCAGCATTTT | CASSPGQGYQPQHF
NA | TRBJ1-1 | TRBV29-1 | TRBD1 | TGCAGCGTCGGGGACAGTCCCATCATGAACACTGAAGCTTTCTTT | CSVGDSPIMNTEAFF
few | TRBJ2-7 | TRBV5-1 | TRBD2 | TGCGCCAGCAGCACCGGACTAGCGGGAGTCAGCTCCTACGAGCAGTACTTC | CASSTGLAGVSSYEQYF
NA | TRBJ2-5 | TRBV11-2 | NA | TGTGCCAGCAGCTTCGGGTACCAAGAGACCCAGTACTTC | CASSFGYQETQYF
NA | TRBJ2-5 | TRBV5-6 | NA | TGTGCCAGCAGCTTGTTAACCACTGCCAGGCACTTC | CASSLLTTARHF
NA | TRBJ2-1 | TRBV2 | NA | TGTGCCAGCAGTGTATCGGGGGCAGGAGGATACAATGAGCAGTTCTTC | CASSVSGAGGYNEQFF
NA | TRBJ1-3 | TRBV6-6 | NA | TGTGCCGGCAGTTACTGGGCAGGCTCTGGAAACACCATATATTTT | CAGSYWAGSGNTIYF
NA | TRBJ2-7 | TRBV28 | NA | TGTGCCAGCAGAGACGGAACCTACGAGCAGTACTTC | CASRDGTYEQYF
few | TRBJ1-4 | TRBV7-2 | NA | TGTGCCAGCAGCTACCCCCGGGGGCTGGGTGAAAAACTGTTTTTT | CASSYPRGLGEKLFF
NA | TRBJ1-4 | TRBV3-1 | NA | TGTGCCAGCAGCCAAGACCTGGGGGCGTCTGGGAAACTGTTTTTT | CASSQDLGASGKLFF
NA | TRBJ1-5 | TRBV7-8 | NA | TGTGCCAGCAGCTTATGGACGGGAGAAGGCAATCAGCCCCAGCATTTT | CASSLWTGEGNQPQHF
NA | TRBJ2-6 | TRBV2 | TRBD1 | TGTGCCAGCAGTGCTACAATGACAGGGGCCTACTCTGGGGCCAACGTCCTGACTTTC | CASSATMTGAYSGANVLTF
few | TRBJ1-5 | TRBV6-1 | NA | TGTGCCAGCAGTGAAGTTGGGGATAGCAATCAGCCCCAGCATTTT | CASSEVGDSNQPQHF
NA | TRBJ1-1 | TRBV6-1 | TRBD1 | TGTGCCAGCAGCGTGACAGGGGCGAACGCTGAAGCTTTCTTT | CASSVTGANAEAFF
once | TRBJ1-2 | TRBV20-1 | NA | TGCAGTGCACGCAACAGTTACTATGGCTACACCTTC | CSARNSYYGYTF